This T cell receptor beta chain stems from a study of CD8+CD57+ T cells in acquired aplastic anemia. Study results and caveats: Roughly 30 sequences, all CD8+ CDR3, were shared between patients and controls.

Investigators profiled TCR beta VDJ and CDR3 from genomic DNA template. TCRdb used MiXCR to reprocess the reads, holding one entry per CDR3 protein. This sample yields roughly 280,000 distinct CDR3 sequences, of which under 60% are seen a single time; 1.3% belongs to the top ten. Flow cytometry had shown expanded CD8+CD57+ cells in the patients chosen for sequencing. Patients had not yet gotten any therapy when their blood was taken for sampling. On this clonotype: Its antigen is not identified.

This CDR3 comprises 14 residues. In germline, CDR1 is SGHNT, CDR2 YENEEA. The germline V and J ends were trimmed by 2 bases and 7 bases, with 15 bases remaining between them. J is TRBJ2-7 and V is TRBV11-3, with no clear D. This clonotype was sampled from a human donor with aplastic anemia. Sequencing was carried out using sorted CD4+, CD8+, or CD8+CD57+ T cells (not recorded which) from PBMCs. CDR3 region: CASSLRRTKEEQYF. The CDR3 DNA reads TGTGCCAGCAGCTTACGGCGTACCAAGGAAGAGCAGTACTTC.